The present TCR beta chain was sequenced within a study of CD8 T cells in ankylosing spondylitis. Findings and caveats of the study: Past studies reported some motif variants in reactive arthritis synovial fluid and blood. It appeared that ankylosing spondylitis blood was characterized by a TCR beta motif of several highly homologous variants. Reports say disease-linked clones showed up significantly more in matched ankylosing spondylitis synovial fluid. Disease-linked clones displayed a CD8+ phenotype and appeared relatively rarely in peripheral blood.

Quantitative 5'-RACE was performed with molecular barcodes, and it yielded the TCR beta libraries. MiXCR, applied by TCRdb to the 5' RACE reads, yields one record per CDR3 protein. The sample has roughly 700,000 distinct CDR3 sequences, over 15% seen once. V lost 1 base and J lost 0, with 9 bases in between. The CDR3 is 15 residues long. In germline, CDR1 is LGHDT, CDR2 YNNKEL (reference sequence). Details on this clonotype: The antigen remains unidentified.

Input material: blood, either unsorted or a sorted T cell fraction (not recorded which). The chain employs TRBV3-1 and TRBJ1-2; D is uncertain. This clonotype was obtained from a male donor with ankylosing spondylitis. The CDR3 nucleotides read TGTGCCAGCAGCCAAGGAGGGTTAACTAACTATGGCTACACCTTC. Translated: CASSQGGLTNYGYTF.